Listed below are T cell receptor beta chains from one sample, sequenced in a study of blood T cell repertoires in COVID-19. Profiled with immunoSEQ multiplex PCR; TCRdb holds only in-frame clones, not every one. Of about 300,000 clones listed, around 89% are singletons. The source material was peripheral blood. The receptors shown here come from a woman in her 30s who had recovered from COVID-19. Each CDR3 is given with its conserved first and last residue. The D gene is left open where the match is weak. Clone sizes are given selectively: once, few, many, or a class where the clone is expanded.

J gene	clone size	D gene	V gene	CDR3 protein	CDR3 DNA
TRBJ2-7	-	-	TRBV2	CASSVRESLSYEQYF	TGTGCCAGCAGTGTACGGGAGTCCCTCTCCTACGAGCAGTACTTC
TRBJ1-4	-	-	TRBV2	CASIRSTNEKLFF	TGTGCCAGCATCAGATCAACTAATGAAAAACTGTTTTTT
TRBJ2-7	-	-	TRBV27	CASSLKAGGYYEQYF	TGTGCCAGCAGTTTAAAGGCAGGGGGGTACTACGAGCAGTACTTC
TRBJ2-1	few	-	TRBV30	CAWSVLDEQFF	TGTGCCTGGAGTGTACTCGATGAGCAGTTCTTC
TRBJ2-5	-	TRBD2	TRBV2	CASIPEIAGEGETQYF	TGTGCCAGCATCCCTGAAATAGCGGGGGAGGGGGAGACCCAGTACTTC
TRBJ1-1	once	TRBD1	TRBV6-5	CASGTAFFLTEAFF	TGTGCCAGCGGGACAGCCTTTTTCTTGACTGAAGCTTTCTTT
TRBJ2-5	-	TRBD1	TRBV9	CASSVGNRGETQYF	TGTGCCAGCAGCGTAGGAAACAGGGGAGAGACCCAGTACTTC
TRBJ2-1	-	-	TRBV11-1	CASSTGSSYNEQFF	TGTGCCAGCTCTACAGGGAGCTCCTACAATGAGCAGTTCTTC
TRBJ1-6	-	TRBD1	TRBV16	CASSPGDRGYSPLHF	TGTGCCAGCAGCCCCGGAGACAGGGGGTATTCACCCCTCCACTTT
TRBJ2-3	-	TRBD1	TRBV7-2	CASSLSGTGRRDTQYF	TGTGCCAGCAGCTTATCCGGGACAGGGCGCAGAGATACGCAGTATTTT
TRBJ1-6	-	-	TRBV21-1	CASSLDGGVYNSPLHF	TGTGCCAGCAGTCTCGACGGGGGGGTCTATAATTCACCCCTCCACTTT
TRBJ2-1	-	-	TRBV28	CASRSRGEQFF	TGTGCCAGCAGAAGTAGGGGAGAGCAGTTCTTC
TRBJ1-1	-	TRBD1	TRBV7-3	CASRTGGNTEAFF	TGTGCCAGCAGAACAGGGGGCAACACTGAAGCTTTCTTT
TRBJ1-2	once	TRBD1	TRBV28	CASSLGTGVNYGYTF	TGTGCCAGCAGTTTAGGGACAGGGGTCAACTATGGCTACACCTTC
TRBJ2-5	-	-	TRBV4-2	CASSQGLRETQYF	TGTGCCAGCAGCCAAGGGTTGCGGGAGACCCAGTACTTC
TRBJ1-2	-	TRBD1	TRBV24-1	CATSDSRQGWNYGYTF	TGTGCCACCAGTGATTCTCGACAGGGTTGGAACTATGGCTACACCTTC
TRBJ2-2	-	-	TRBV3-1/TRBV3-2	CASSPPGLRTGELFF	TGTGCCAGCAGCCCCCCGGGTCTGCGGACCGGGGAGCTGTTTTTT
TRBJ1-1	-	-	TRBV27	CASREGLTEAFF	TGTGCCAGCAGGGAGGGGTTGACTGAAGCTTTCTTT
TRBJ1-5	-	-	TRBV21-1	CASSKSWLGQPQHF	TGTGCCAGCAGCAAAAGTTGGCTAGGCCAGCCCCAGCATTTT
TRBJ1-2	-	-	TRBV6-6	CASSSVGGLTYGYTF	TGTGCCAGCAGTTCCGTCGGTGGGCTTACCTATGGCTACACCTTC
TRBJ2-1	-	-	TRBV6-6	CASTLRLAYNEQFF	TGTGCCAGCACCCTACGGCTAGCCTACAATGAGCAGTTCTTC
TRBJ1-5	few	TRBD1	TRBV27	CASSRGQGVQPQHF	TGTGCCAGCAGTCGGGGACAGGGGGTTCAGCCCCAGCATTTT
TRBJ1-4	-	-	TRBV10-3	CAISGAGDEKLFF	TGTGCCATCAGTGGGGCAGGGGATGAAAAACTGTTTTTT
TRBJ2-2	-	-	TRBV30	CAWSLANGELFF	TGTGCCTGGAGTTTGGCCAACGGGGAGCTGTTTTTT
TRBJ1-6	once	TRBD1	TRBV4-3	CASSQDLILPGQPTPLHF	TGCGCCAGCAGCCAAGACCTCATTCTACCGGGACAGCCTACACCCCTCCACTTT
TRBJ1-1	-	-	TRBV12-3/TRBV12-4	CASSFDTNTEAFF	TGTGCCAGCAGTTTCGACACGAACACTGAAGCTTTCTTT
TRBJ2-3	-	TRBD1	TRBV19	CATARDRGPDTQYF	TGTGCCACCGCCCGGGACAGGGGGCCTGATACGCAGTATTTT
TRBJ1-2	-	-	TRBV12-3/TRBV12-4	CASTRGGYGYTF	TGTGCCAGCACCCGAGGAGGCTATGGCTACACCTTC
TRBJ1-5	-	-	TRBV5-1	CASSVDGVSNQPQHF	TGCGCCAGCAGCGTCGACGGGGTTAGCAATCAGCCCCAGCATTTT
TRBJ2-1	-	TRBD2	TRBV7-6	CASSPSSRLAGGGYNEQFF	TGTGCCAGCAGCCCGAGCTCCCGACTAGCGGGGGGGGGCTACAATGAGCAGTTCTTC
TRBJ1-1	-	TRBD1	TRBV2	CASTDRGSVAFF	TGTGCCAGCACCGACAGGGGCTCTGTAGCTTTCTTT
TRBJ2-3	-	TRBD2	TRBV7-2	CASSLVLAGGSDTQYF	TGTGCCAGCAGCTTAGTATTAGCGGGGGGATCAGATACGCAGTATTTT
TRBJ2-3	once	-	TRBV20-1	CSASRSRSTDTQYF	TGCAGTGCTAGTCGGAGTCGGAGCACAGATACGCAGTATTTT
TRBJ1-2	-	TRBD1	TRBV28	CASQGANGYGYTF	TGTGCCAGCCAGGGGGCGAATGGCTATGGCTACACCTTC
TRBJ1-2	-	-	TRBV7-9	CASSLAINQGWSGYTF	TGTGCCAGCAGCTTAGCTATAAATCAGGGTTGGTCTGGCTACACCTTC
TRBJ1-1	-	TRBD1	TRBV27	CASSLSAGGLNTEAFF	TGTGCCAGCAGTTTATCGGCAGGGGGCCTGAACACTGAAGCTTTCTTT
TRBJ1-1	-	TRBD1	TRBV27	CASTTGTGRAEAFF	TGTGCCAGCACCACCGGGACAGGGAGGGCTGAAGCTTTCTTT
TRBJ1-4	once	-	TRBV2	CASSEFPRNEKLFF	TGTGCCAGCAGTGAATTCCCGAGAAATGAAAAACTGTTTTTT